This T cell receptor (beta chain) was sequenced for a study of identical twins. Broader study findings: Out-of-frame alpha sequences common to twins exhibited an excess of low generation probability. Weaker excess sharing between twins was seen in beta out-of-frame sequences.

This clonotype has ten or more counts. What it binds is not known. Template switching introduced a universal primer site, and the cDNA bore unique molecular identifiers. TCRdb re-analysed the 5' RACE reads in MiXCR, keeping a single row per CDR3 protein. The top ten hold about an eighth of the sample, which has some 790,000 distinct CDR3 sequences, around a sixth seen once. The germline V gene has CDR1 SGHVS and CDR2 FQNEAQ. Between the trimmed V and J ends, which lost 7 bases and 6 bases, there was a span of 25 bases. The CDR3 is 17 residues long. These same data were also listed under a study on T cells expressing NK-cell markers. That report notes: As a fraction of CD8+ T cells, dominant NKG2C+ clonotypes reached about 1.0-7.5% in six donors.

The J gene is TRBJ2-1, the V gene TRBV7-8, with D perhaps matching TRBD1 or TRBD2 (5 bases each). This clonotype was obtained from a woman aged 18-29 years in good health. The sample was PBMCs. The CDR3 protein is CASNTYKRGLPSNEQFF. The CDR3 DNA reads as TGTGCCAGCAATACTTATAAGAGGGGCTTGCCCTCCAATGAGCAGTTCTTC.